A single sample is the source of the 23 T cell receptor beta chains below, sequenced in a study of T cells after yellow fever vaccination. Using its own MiXCR run on the 5' RACE reads, TCRdb lists one record per CDR3 protein. The table records 400,000 to 650,000 distinct CDR3 sequences, just over 20% of them present only once. The material was PBMCs, obtained about 21 days after the first yellow fever vaccination. The receptors here all came from a man aged 18 to 30 who received the YFV17D yellow fever vaccine.

V is TRBV28 and J is TRBJ2-6, with unresolved D. This CDR3 region has 16 residues. Trimming removed 5 bases at V and 2 bases at J, with 13 bases between. CDR1 and CDR2 (germline): MDHEN, SYDVKM. CDR3 nucleotide sequence: TGTGCCAGCAGTCCTCCACGACGAGCTGGGGCCAACGTCCTGACTTTC. This gives the protein CASSPPRRAGANVLTF.

This chain connects TRBV10-3 to TRBJ2-3, with 9 bases lining up with TRBD1. From germline, CDR1 is ENHRY and CDR2 SYGVKD. The CDR3 has 15 residues. The J segment lost 1 base and the V segment lost 6 bases, leaving 5 bases of the junction unmatched. CDR3 loop: CAIRADRGGTDTQYF. The CDR3 DNA reads as TGTGCCATCAGAGCGGACAGGGGAGGCACAGATACGCAGTATTTT.

There are a few counts of this clonotype. This chain uses TRBV7-6 with TRBJ2-1, with 10 bases lining up with TRBD2. Germline V lookup: CDR1 SGHVS, CDR2 FNYEAQ. The CDR3 consists of 15 residues. With 5 bases clipped from V and 5 bases from J, the junction kept 6 bases outside the gene matches. CDR3 coding DNA: TGTGCCAGCAGCGTAAGCGGGGGGGGAAACAATGAGCAGTTCTTC. This gives the protein CASSVSGGGNNEQFF.

The chain combines TRBV4-3 with TRBJ2-1; 8 bases fit TRBD2. J was trimmed by 9 bases and V by 4 bases; bases with no gene match: 14. This CDR3 comprises 16 residues. Germline-derived CDR1 and CDR2 are LGHNA and YSLEER. CDR3 loop: CASSLQVPGGHSEQFF. The CDR3 coding sequence is TGCGCCAGCAGCCTTCAGGTTCCGGGGGGGCATTCTGAGCAGTTCTTC.

This clonotype was counted only a few times. V is TRBV10-3 and J is TRBJ2-2, with 8 bases that match TRBD2. V lost 3 bases to trimming and J lost 1 base; unmatched junction nucleotides: 13. The CDR3 length is 19 residues. Germline CDR1 reads ENHRY; CDR2 reads SYGVKD. The CDR3 here is CAISDPTHFTSGNTGELFF. The CDR3 nucleotides are TGTGCCATCAGTGACCCAACCCATTTTACTAGCGGGAACACCGGGGAGCTGTTTTTT.

This sequence joins TRBV7-3 and TRBJ2-3, with 9 bases identical to TRBD1. The V segment lost 0 bases and the J segment 5 bases; nucleotides outside the gene matches: 3. This CDR3 contains 15 residues. CDR1 SGHTA and CDR2 FQGTGA come from the germline V gene. The CDR3 here is CASSLTGQGGDTQYF. For the CDR3, the DNA is TGTGCCAGCAGCTTAACGGGACAGGGAGGAGATACGCAGTATTTT.

This clonotype turned up a few times. The V gene is TRBV6-2 or TRBV6-3, the J gene TRBJ2-1; a possible D gene is TRBD1 (7 bases). The CDR3 spans 20 residues. Trimming removed 0 bases at V and 4 bases at J, with 25 bases between. Germline assignment: CDR1 MNHEY and CDR2 SVGEGT. CDR3: CASSYSGGGNYDNKYNEQFF. CDR3 DNA sequence: TGTGCCAGCAGTTACTCAGGAGGGGGCAATTATGATAACAAGTACAATGAGCAGTTCTTC.

V is TRBV7-8 and J is TRBJ1-5; 7 nucleotides line up with TRBD1. In germline, CDR1 is SGHVS, CDR2 FQNEAQ. The V segment lost 7 bases and the J segment 2 bases; nucleotides outside the gene matches: 14. This CDR3 has 17 amino acids. The DNA of the CDR3 is TGTGCCAGCACGGGGACAGCTTTACCGGGGGGCAATCAGCCCCAGCATTTT. It specifies CASTGTALPGGNQPQHF.

This clonotype was picked up many times. This chain links TRBV12-3 or TRBV12-4 with TRBJ2-7; D unresolved. The CDR3 contains 13 residues. V was cut by 7 bases and J by 4 bases, with 14 bases left in between. This CDR3 is CASTSDQVYEQYF. The CDR3 DNA reads as TGTGCCAGCACCAGCGATCAGGTTTACGAGCAGTACTTC.

The V gene is TRBV6-5, the J gene TRBJ1-6, with D unresolved. CDR3 length: 17 amino acids. Germline-derived CDR1 and CDR2 are MNHEY and SVGAGI. The V end was cut by 0 bases, the J end by 0 bases, with 9 bases between. The CDR3 coding sequence is TGTGCCAGCAGTTACTCGGGCAGGAGCTCCTATAATTCACCCCTCCACTTT. This sequence encodes CASSYSGRSSYNSPLHF.

CDR3 loop: CASSKLQGTDTQYF. CDR3 coding DNA: TGTGCCAGCAGCAAGCTACAGGGGACAGATACGCAGTATTTT. The chain uses TRBV7-2 and TRBJ2-3, with 7 bases that match TRBD1. Germline V gene data show CDR1 as SGHTA and CDR2 as FQGNSA. This CDR3 region has 14 residues. J gave up 3 bases and V 5 bases, and 5 bases lay outside the gene matches.

This clonotype was seen more than once but under ten times. This rearrangement joins TRBV6-1 to TRBJ1-2, with 9 positions matching TRBD1. The V segment lost 6 bases and the J segment 3 bases; nucleotides outside the gene matches: 5. Germline V gene data show CDR1 as MNHNS and CDR2 as SASEGT. CDR3 length: 14 amino acids. CDR3 nucleotide sequence: TGTGCCAGCAGACGGACAGGGGTACACTATGGCTACACCTTC. Translation gives CASRRTGVHYGYTF.

The chain combines TRBV5-1 with TRBJ2-1; a weak D match, TRBD1 (5 bases). This CDR3 is 13 amino acids long. V was shortened by 9 bases and J by 4 bases, with 14 bases between the two germline ends. Germline assignment: CDR1 SGHRS and CDR2 YFSETQ. CDR3 loop: CATGSGSYNEQFF. The CDR3 nucleotides are TGCGCCACCGGGTCAGGGTCGTACAATGAGCAGTTCTTC.

This clonotype was recorded many times. In DNA form, the CDR3 reads TGCAGTGCTGGAGCGGGGCCTCCCTACAATGAGCAGTTCTTC. This sequence encodes CSAGAGPPYNEQFF. The chain employs TRBV20-1 and TRBJ2-1, with 7 positions matching TRBD2. CDR1 is DFQATT and CDR2 is SNEGSKA in the germline V gene (reference sequence). The CDR3 extends over 14 amino acids. Trimming removed 5 bases from V and 2 bases from J; junction bases left unmatched: 6.

This clonotype occurred a few times. The genes are TRBV10-3 and TRBJ2-1, with D perhaps matching TRBD2 (6 bases). The CDR3 has 14 amino acids. Trimming took 0 bases from V and 9 from J, leaving 12 bases between them. CDR1 and CDR2 from the germline V gene are ENHRY and SYGVKD. CDR3 protein: CAISESGQGGEQFF. In DNA, the CDR3 is TGTGCCATCAGTGAGTCGGGGCAGGGAGGTGAGCAGTTCTTC.

The chain is built from TRBV12-3 or TRBV12-4 and TRBJ2-3, with 7 bases that match TRBD2. This CDR3 contains 16 residues. Trimming took 5 bases from V and 1 from J; bases not matched to a gene: 9. In DNA, the CDR3 is TGTGCCAGCAGTGCTCCGACTAGCCTACGCACAGATACGCAGTATTTT. It specifies CASSAPTSLRTDTQYF.

This clonotype was observed a handful of times. This chain connects TRBV9 to TRBJ1-2; the match to TRBD1 covers 7 bases. CDR1 and CDR2 (germline): SGDLS, YYNGEE. Trimming removed 3 bases from V and 1 base from J; junction bases left unmatched: 3. CDR3 length equals 14 residues. The CDR3 DNA is TGTGCCAGCAGCGGGGGACAGAATAACTATGGCTACACCTTC. Its translation: CASSGGQNNYGYTF. The complete variable domain, with remaining parts taken from reference TRBV9 and TRBJ1-2, reads DSGVTQTPKHLITATGQRVTLRCSPRSGDLSVYWYQQSLDQGLQFLIQYYNGEERAKGNILERFSAQQFPDLHSELNLSSLELGDSALYFCASSGGQNNYGYTFGSGTRLTVV.

The V call is TRBV4-3, the J call TRBJ2-1; 9 bases match TRBD2. Germline-derived CDR1 and CDR2 are LGHNA and YSLEER. This CDR3 is 18 amino acids long. V shed 0 bases and J 1 base; nucleotides not matched to a gene: 7. CDR3 sequence reads: CASSQDGSGGTSYNEQFF. The CDR3 nucleotides read TGCGCCAGCAGCCAAGACGGGAGCGGGGGGACTTCCTACAATGAGCAGTTCTTC.

The chain uses TRBV12-3 or TRBV12-4 and TRBJ1-5; 7 nucleotides line up with TRBD1. The V and J ends lost 3 bases and 2 bases, in that order; junction bases with no gene match: 4. The CDR3 is 15 residues long. CDR3 DNA sequence: TGTGCCAGCAGTTTCGGGACAGAAGGCAATCAGCCCCAGCATTTT. Translated: CASSFGTEGNQPQHF.

This clonotype occurred a few times. The chain is built from TRBV3-1 and TRBJ2-1; no clear D. V was cut by 1 base and J by 9 bases, with 13 bases left in between. Germline CDR1 and CDR2: LGHDT and YNNKEL (reference sequence). CDR3 length: 14 amino acids. Written as DNA, the CDR3 is TGTGCCAGCAGCCAAGCGGGCATTTTTCTTGAGCAGTTCTTC. Protein: CASSQAGIFLEQFF.

This clonotype was detected a few times. CDR3 in amino acids: CSAPNAGGTDTQYF. The DNA for the CDR3 is TGCAGTGCTCCCAACGCGGGGGGCACAGATACGCAGTATTTT. V and J are TRBV20-1 and TRBJ2-3; 7 bases are a match to TRBD2. This CDR3 has 14 residues. Germline V gene sequence: CDR1 DFQATT, CDR2 SNEGSKA (reference sequence). With V trimmed by 5 bases and J by 1 base, 6 bases remained unmatched.

This clonotype was detected a few times. The rearrangement uses TRBV4-1 and TRBJ2-5, with TRBD1 identical over 7 bases. CDR3 length: 15 residues. In germline, CDR1 is MGHRA, CDR2 YSYEKL. The J segment lost 3 bases and the V segment lost 4 bases, leaving 8 bases of the junction unmatched. The chain's CDR3 is CASSLGTVGKETQYF. As DNA, the CDR3 is TGCGCCAGCAGCCTGGGGACAGTAGGGAAAGAGACCCAGTACTTC.

This sequence joins TRBV5-6 and TRBJ1-6; no reliable D call. The CDR3 is 15 amino acids. The germline CDR1 and CDR2 sequences are SGHDT and YYEEEE. V lost 2 bases to trimming and J lost 7 bases, with 13 bases between them. Here the CDR3 reads CASSFSFWGNSPLHF. The DNA for the CDR3 is TGTGCCAGCAGCTTTTCCTTCTGGGGAAATTCACCCCTCCACTTT.